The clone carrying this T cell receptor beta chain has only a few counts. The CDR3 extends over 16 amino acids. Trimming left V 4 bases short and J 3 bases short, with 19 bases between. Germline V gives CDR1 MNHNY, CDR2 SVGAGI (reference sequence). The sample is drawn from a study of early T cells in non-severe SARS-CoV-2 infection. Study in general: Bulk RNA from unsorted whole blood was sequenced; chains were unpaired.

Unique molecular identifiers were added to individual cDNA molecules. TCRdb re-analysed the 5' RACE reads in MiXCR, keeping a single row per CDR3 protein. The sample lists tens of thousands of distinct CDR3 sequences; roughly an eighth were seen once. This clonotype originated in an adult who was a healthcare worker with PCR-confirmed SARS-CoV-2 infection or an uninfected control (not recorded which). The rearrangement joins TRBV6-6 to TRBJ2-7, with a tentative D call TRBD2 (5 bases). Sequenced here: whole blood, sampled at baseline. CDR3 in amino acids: CASSSGPGLGVYEQYF. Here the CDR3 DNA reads TGTGCCAGCAGTTCAGGCCCCGGACTTGGCGTCTACGAGCAGTACTTC.